A selection of T cell receptor beta chains follows, all from one sample in a study of CD8 T cells in Susac syndrome. TCRdb redid the calling of the immunoSEQ multiplex PCR reads with MiXCR, one entry per CDR3 protein. The table lists more than 75,000 distinct CDR3 sequences, around 94% of them singletons, with roughly 0.27% in the top ten. The sample consisted of CD8+ T cells from PBMCs. The receptors here all came from a human donor in good health. Both conserved end residues are trimmed from each CDR3. D genes are given only for firm matches.

d_gene | j_gene | v_gene | CDR3aa
TRBD2 | TRBJ2-7 | TRBV6-5 | ASSSAGTSVYEQY
- | TRBJ2-3 | TRBV5-1 | ASSPFSGALTDTQY
- | TRBJ1-2 | TRBV4-3 | ASSQDSADYYGYT
- | TRBJ1-3 | TRBV5-1 | ASSSTGLNTIY
- | TRBJ2-1 | TRBV10-2 | ASGYNEQF
TRBD1 | TRBJ2-2 | TRBV29-1 | SVEDPDRGISGELF
- | TRBJ2-1 | TRBV11-2 | ASSLSPGRTFNEQF
- | TRBJ2-5 | TRBV10-2 | ASSESALELARETQY
- | TRBJ1-5 | TRBV6-2/TRBV6-3 | ASSPWETNQPQH
TRBD2 | TRBJ2-2 | TRBV28 | ASSSASGSVGELF
TRBD1 | TRBJ2-2 | TRBV5-1 | ASAGGGRELF
- | TRBJ1-1 | TRBV20-1 | SAGSEWRRNTEAF
- | TRBJ1-1 | TRBV7-6 | ASSLAGGYEAF
- | TRBJ2-1 | TRBV18 | ASSLAPGPNNEQF
- | TRBJ2-5 | TRBV4-3 | ASSQDGAVQEAQY
- | TRBJ2-5 | TRBV7-9 | ASTSEEGTQY
- | TRBJ2-2 | TRBV27 | ASSFALGGELF
- | TRBJ2-7 | TRBV7-9 | ASSSLGYEQY
TRBD1 | TRBJ1-3 | TRBV27 | ASSPNRGIVDTIY
- | TRBJ1-4 | TRBV7-9 | ASSFRDGREKLF
- | TRBJ2-1 | TRBV3-1 | ASSPGFGGDEQF
TRBD2 | TRBJ2-1 | TRBV11-2 | ASSSPSSGLTYNEQF
TRBD1 | TRBJ1-1 | TRBV6-5 | ACGTGEAF
- | TRBJ1-1 | TRBV20-1 | SASYSSGTEAF
TRBD1 | TRBJ2-3 | TRBV11-2 | ADRDHTDTQY
- | TRBJ1-5 | TRBV20-1 | SARIGTEEPQH
- | TRBJ2-6 | TRBV7-9 | ASSHDRSGANVLT
TRBD1 | TRBJ2-5 | TRBV12-3/TRBV12-4 | ASSQGAETQY
TRBD1 | TRBJ1-4 | TRBV9 | ASSLEGTGAEKLF
- | TRBJ1-3 | TRBV5-1 | ASSLGQVSGNTIY
- | TRBJ1-2 | TRBV24-1 | ATSDVNNYGYT
- | TRBJ2-1 | TRBV24-1 | ATSGFSHNEQF
- | TRBJ1-1 | TRBV9 | ASSVRREAPSSEAF
- | TRBJ1-5 | TRBV27 | ASSLSSGLYQPQH
- | TRBJ2-1 | TRBV29-1 | SVDGTLSYNEQF
- | TRBJ2-1 | TRBV20-1 | SARDLSSTGIYNEQF
TRBD2 | TRBJ2-3 | TRBV29-1 | SVVGTSGGFGRDTQY
- | TRBJ2-7 | TRBV29-1 | SSKDNYEQY
TRBD2 | TRBJ2-1 | TRBV6-4 | ASSSGGAGNEQF
- | TRBJ2-1 | TRBV4-2 | ASSQEAPGPGLF
- | TRBJ1-5 | TRBV12-3/TRBV12-4 | ASSLSRNQPQH
- | TRBJ1-2 | TRBV23-1 | ASSQRTEDYGYT
- | TRBJ2-3 | TRBV13 | ASSLGNPAFLDTQY
TRBD1 | TRBJ2-1 | TRBV19 | AARDSLEHEQF
TRBD2 | TRBJ2-5 | TRBV12-3/TRBV12-4 | ASSLLPGSGRGFETQY
- | TRBJ1-6 | TRBV12-3/TRBV12-4 | ASSFNPGNDSPLH
- | TRBJ2-5 | TRBV20-1 | SARDSPIAVQETQY
- | TRBJ1-6 | TRBV5-1 | ASSPDSRNSPLH
- | TRBJ2-3 | TRBV2 | ASSEWGAADTQY
- | TRBJ1-1 | TRBV4-1 | ASSQIGGIEAF
- | TRBJ1-1 | TRBV5-4 | ASSLIRDTEAF
TRBD2 | TRBJ2-5 | TRBV14 | ASSQDLLAGRETQY
- | TRBJ2-5 | TRBV4-1 | ASSTGIQETQY